Following are 11 T cell receptor beta chains from one sample sequenced in a study of cytomegalovirus exposure and HLA in healthy donors. This PCR relied on a set of 60 Vbeta primers and 13 Jbeta primers. This table comes from immunoSEQ multiplex PCR, and its TCRdb copy is limited to in-frame clones, with some not included. The table shows 150,000 to 200,000 clones, with around 78% occurring only once. The sample consisted of PBMCs. The receptors shown here come from a woman between 35 and 50 years old in good health and CMV-seronegative.

Concerning this clone itself: Within the sample, other DNA sequences also encode this same CDR3. This chain joins TRBV6-5 and TRBJ2-7, with TRBD1 matching over 9 bases. This CDR3 has 15 amino acids. J lost 2 bases, V lost 0 bases, and 2 bases had no gene match. Germline V lookup: CDR1 MNHEY, CDR2 SVGAGI. CDR3 protein: CASSYSGQGTYEQYF. The CDR3 DNA sequence: TGTGCCAGCAGTTACTCGGGACAGGGTACCTACGAGCAGTACTTC.

In its sample, this clone was seen a few times. This sequence joins TRBV5-1 and TRBJ1-2; tentatively, D is TRBD1 (6 bases). V shed 7 bases and J shed 4 bases, with 20 bases lying between them. The CDR3 runs to 15 residues. CDR1 and CDR2 from the germline V gene are SGHRS and YFSETQ. In DNA, the CDR3 is TGCGCCAGCCTGGAGTCCCCGGGACAACTCTATGGCTACACCTTC. Translated: CASLESPGQLYGYTF. Looking up the rest from reference TRBV5-1 and TRBJ1-2 gives the full variable domain: KAGVTQTPRYLIKTRGQQVTLSCSPISGHRSVSWYQQTPGQGLQFLFEYFSETQRNKGNFPGRFSGRQFSNSRSEMNVSTLELGDSALYLCASLESPGQLYGYTFGSGTRLTVV.

V and J are TRBV7-2 and TRBJ2-7; TRBD2 aligns across 12 bases. The V segment lost 6 bases and the J segment 0 bases; nucleotides outside the gene matches: 6. The CDR3 length is 16 residues. CDR1 and CDR2 from the germline V gene are SGHTA and FQGNSA. In DNA form, the CDR3 reads TGTGCCAGCAGACCCGGACTAGCGGGACCCTCCTACGAGCAGTACTTC. Protein sequence: CASRPGLAGPSYEQYF. The full variable domain, in which reference TRBV7-2 and TRBJ2-7 provide the parts outside the CDR3, is GAGVSQSPSNKVTEKGKDVELRCDPISGHTALYWYRQSLGQGLEFLIYFQGNSAPDKSGLPSDRFSAERTGGSVSTLTIQRTQQEDSAVYLCASRPGLAGPSYEQYFGPGTRLTVT.

V gene TRBV30 combines with J gene TRBJ2-7, with D possibly TRBD1 on 5 matching bases. CDR3 size: 12 residues. The V gene's germline CDR1 is GTSNPN and CDR2 SVGIG (reference sequence). The V end was cut by 5 bases, the J end by 0 bases, with 8 bases between. CDR3 nucleotide sequence: TGTGCCTGGCGCGGACACTCCTACGAGCAGTACTTC. Its protein is CAWRGHSYEQYF. Variable domain in full (rest from reference TRBV30 and TRBJ2-7): SQTIHQWPATLVQPVGSPLSLECTVEGTSNPNLYWYRQAAGRGLQLLFYSVGIGQISSEVPQNLSASRPQDRQFILSSKKLLLSDSGFYLCAWRGHSYEQYFGPGTRLTVT.

In this sample, this clone turned up a few times. This chain links TRBV30 with TRBJ2-1, with D maybe TRBD2 (5 bases). In germline, CDR1 is GTSNPN, CDR2 SVGIG (reference sequence). V was cut by 1 base and J by 9 bases, with 7 bases left in between. The CDR3 has 11 amino acids. The CDR3 region is CAWSGESEQFF. CDR3 nucleotides: TGTGCCTGGAGTGGGGAGAGTGAGCAGTTCTTC.

This clone was recorded only once. This chain joins TRBV23-1 and TRBJ1-1; TRBD1 might be the D (5 bases). TRBV23-1 is known as an ORF, though its function is uncertain. Trimming removed 0 bases at V and 3 bases at J, with 14 bases between. There are 16 residues in the CDR3. CDR3 residues: CASSQSEGRADTEAFF. The CDR3 DNA reads TGCGCCAGCAGTCAATCGGAAGGCAGGGCGGACACTGAAGCTTTCTTT.

CDR3 sequence reads: CASSPGSRAPSAFF. The CDR3 coding sequence is TGTGCCAGCAGCCCCGGATCCAGGGCTCCGTCGGCTTTCTTT. The J gene is TRBJ1-1, the V gene TRBV7-2; D possibly corresponds to TRBD1 (5 bases). The V and J ends lost 5 bases and 11 bases respectively, with 21 bases between them. Germline values: CDR1 SGHTA, CDR2 FQGNSA. This CDR3 comprises 14 residues.

The chain carries TRBV7-8 and TRBJ2-2, with 7 positions matching TRBD1. Germline lookup yields CDR1 SGHVS and CDR2 FQNEAQ. The CDR3 length is 19 residues. V trimming: 2 bases; J trimming: 4 bases; junction bases outside the gene matches: 16. For the CDR3, the DNA is TGTGCCAGCAGCTTACCCATGGGCGAGACAGGGCGGTCCACCGGGGAGCTGTTTTTT. Its protein product is CASSLPMGETGRSTGELFF.

The chain recombines TRBV5-1 with TRBJ2-7; D unresolved. Trimming removed 0 bases at V and 2 bases at J, with 9 bases between. Per germline, CDR1 SGHRS and CDR2 YFSETQ. The CDR3 totals 14 residues. The CDR3 here is CASSLGMQAYEQYF. The CDR3 DNA sequence: TGCGCCAGCAGCTTGGGGATGCAGGCCTACGAGCAGTACTTC.

This clone was observed a handful of times. The gene calls are TRBV28 and TRBJ1-3; 9 positions match TRBD1. Germline CDR1 is MDHEN and CDR2 is SYDVKM. J gave up 4 bases and V 8 bases, and 12 bases lay outside the gene matches. This CDR3 spans 16 amino acids. Here the CDR3 reads CASVPWDRASGNTIYF. Written as DNA, the CDR3 is TGTGCCAGCGTCCCCTGGGACAGGGCTTCAGGAAACACCATATATTTT.

The chain carries TRBV29-1 and TRBJ2-5; possible D gene TRBD1, 6 bases. Germline CDR1 and CDR2: SQVTM and ANQGSEA. Trimming took off 5 bases at V and 1 base at J, with 11 bases between the two ends. There are 13 residues in the CDR3. Written as DNA, the CDR3 is TGCAGCGTTAGGACAGCCTCCCAAGAGACCCAGTACTTC. Translation gives CSVRTASQETQYF.